These 25 T cell receptor beta chains were all obtained from the same sample, sequenced in a study of control samples from healthy donors and cancer patients. Measured with immunoSEQ multiplex PCR; TCRdb has only the in-frame clones, and not every one. This sample has approximately 82,000 clones, with 80% to 95% found just once. The sequencing sample was made of PBMCs. The receptors stem from a woman aged 40 to 50 with lung cancer.

The V and J genes are TRBV4-1 and TRBJ1-1; no reliable D call. CDR3 length equals 15 residues. Trimming took 0 bases from V and 6 from J, leaving 14 bases between them. The germline gives CDR1 MGHRA, CDR2 YSYEKL. CDR3 sequence reads: CASSQEEAGWAEAFF. The CDR3 region has the DNA TGCGCCAGCAGCCAAGAGGAGGCAGGATGGGCTGAAGCTTTCTTT.

This chain links TRBV7-2 with TRBJ2-7; no clear D gene. The CDR3 runs 13 residues. CDR1 is SGHTA and CDR2 is FQGNSA in the germline V gene. Deletions cut 6 bases from V and 9 bases from J, with 18 bases between. CDR3 protein: CASRSTGPSGQYF. CDR3 nucleotides: TGTGCCAGCAGAAGTACCGGTCCCTCCGGGCAGTACTTC.

J is TRBJ2-6 and V is TRBV5-4; TRBD1 or TRBD2 may be the D gene (5 bases each). The CDR3 extends over 18 amino acids. V was trimmed by 4 bases and J by 0 bases, leaving 17 bases between them. Germline V gene sequence: CDR1 SGHNT, CDR2 YYREEE (reference sequence). In nucleotides, the CDR3 is TGTGCCAGCAGCAGGGACCCAATTATAAGCTCTGGGGCCAACGTCCTGACTTTC. Its protein product is CASSRDPIISSGANVLTF.

The genes are TRBV27 and TRBJ1-1; a weak D match, TRBD1 (5 bases). This CDR3 has 16 residues. The germline V and J ends were trimmed by 5 bases and 5 bases, with 21 bases remaining between them. The V gene's germline CDR1 is MNHEY and CDR2 SMNVEV (reference sequence). For the CDR3, the DNA is TGTGCCAGCAGTCAACGGAGTGCTAGGGGATTTACTGAAGCTTTCTTT. Its protein is CASSQRSARGFTEAFF.

The rearrangement uses TRBV2 and TRBJ1-1; D is unresolved. The ends were cut back, 4 bases at V and 0 bases at J, with 12 bases in the middle. CDR1 and CDR2 (germline): SNHLY, FYNNEI. This CDR3 spans 15 amino acids. CDR3 sequence reads: CASSAPGRLNTEAFF. The CDR3 bases are TGTGCCAGCAGTGCTCCCGGACGGCTGAACACTGAAGCTTTCTTT.

This sequence joins TRBV5-4 and TRBJ1-4; D gene uncertain. With 2 bases removed from V and 0 bases from J, the gap between germline ends came to 8 bases. This CDR3 spans 15 amino acids. CDR1 SGHNT and CDR2 YYREEE come from the germline V gene (reference sequence). CDR3 residues: CASSLGGTTNEKLFF. CDR3 DNA: TGTGCCAGCAGCTTAGGTGGGACAACTAATGAAAAACTGTTTTTT.

The chain employs TRBV29-1 and TRBJ1-1, with D uncertain. V lost 4 bases and J lost 0, with 9 bases in between. Germline V gives CDR1 SQVTM, CDR2 ANQGSEA. CDR3 length equals 13 residues. The CDR3 region is CSVGRPMNTEAFF. The CDR3 nucleotides read TGCAGCGTTGGCAGACCAATGAACACTGAAGCTTTCTTT.

This chain joins TRBV3-1 (or the pseudogene TRBV3-2) and TRBJ2-3; D remains unclear. The CDR3 consists of 16 residues. CDR1 LGHDT and CDR2 YNNKEL come from the germline V gene (reference sequence). V was pared by 8 bases and J by 6 bases, with 24 bases between. CDR3 in DNA: TGTGCCAGCTCTCCTGTCAGAGCAGGTGCCTCGGATACGCAGTATTTT. Translating gives CASSPVRAGASDTQYF.

V usage is TRBV5-6 and J usage is TRBJ1-1; 10 nucleotides line up with TRBD1. The CDR3 contains 18 residues. J gave up 0 bases and V 3 bases, and 11 bases lay outside the gene matches. Germline V gene data show CDR1 as SGHDT and CDR2 as YYEEEE. The DNA for the CDR3 is TGTGCCAGCAGCTCCCGGGCGACAGGGGGCCTTTTGAACACTGAAGCTTTCTTT. Protein: CASSSRATGGLLNTEAFF.

This clone has only one observation. The V gene is TRBV6-6, the J gene TRBJ2-7; possibly TRBD1 for D (6 bases). Between the trimmed V and J ends, which lost 5 bases and 7 bases, there was a span of 9 bases. The CDR3 has 11 amino acids. CDR1 is MNHNY and CDR2 is SVGAGI in the germline V gene (reference sequence). The CDR3 DNA sequence: TGTGCCAGCAGTCTCGACAGGGAGCAGTACTTC. Protein: CASSLDREQYF.

V is TRBV20-1 and J is TRBJ1-2; D is unclear. V lost 6 bases, J lost 5 bases, and 10 bases lay in between. This CDR3 spans 11 amino acids. Germline lookup yields CDR1 DFQATT and CDR2 SNEGSKA (reference sequence). The chain's CDR3 is CSADGDYGYTF. In DNA, the CDR3 is TGCAGTGCGGACGGGGATTATGGCTACACCTTC.

V and J are TRBV7-6 and TRBJ1-5; D is possibly TRBD1 (6 bases). The germline V and J ends were trimmed by 5 bases and 2 bases, with 10 bases remaining between them. Germline CDR1 and CDR2: SGHVS and FNYEAQ. The CDR3 loop spans 14 amino acids. CDR3 protein: CASSIRQGNQPQHF. The DNA for the CDR3 is TGTGCCAGCAGCATTAGACAGGGCAATCAGCCCCAGCATTTT.

This clone came up a few times. The chain couples TRBV2 to TRBJ2-1; D is perhaps TRBD2 (5 bases). The V gene's germline CDR1 is SNHLY and CDR2 FYNNEI. V lost 1 base and J lost 12, with 22 bases in between. CDR3 size: 16 residues. The CDR3 sequence is CASSEGLLTGVAGQFF. The CDR3 nucleotides are TGTGCCAGCAGTGAAGGACTGCTGACCGGAGTGGCGGGGCAGTTCTTC. Combining the CDR3 with reference TRBV2 and TRBJ2-1 gives the whole variable domain EPEVTQTPSHQVTQMGQEVILRCVPISNHLYFYWYRQILGQKVEFLVSFYNNEISEKSEIFDDQFSVERPDGSNFTLKIRSTKLEDSAMYFCASSEGLLTGVAGQFFGPGTRLTVL.

CDR3 residues: CASYTRQGERYGYTF. As DNA, the CDR3 is TGTGCCAGCTACACACGACAGGGCGAGAGGTATGGCTACACCTTC. The genes are TRBV28 and TRBJ1-2; 7 bases line up with TRBD1. The CDR3 contains 15 residues. The ends lost 8 bases at V and 5 bases at J; junction bases unmatched: 14. CDR1 and CDR2 (germline): MDHEN, SYDVKM.

This chain connects TRBV24-1 to TRBJ1-2; no definite D call. V was trimmed by 7 bases and J by 8 bases, leaving 13 bases between them. Germline CDR1 and CDR2: KGHDR and SFDVKD. CDR3 size: 12 residues. The CDR3 sequence: CATSMMGYGYTF. CDR3 bases: TGTGCCACCAGCATGATGGGGTACGGCTACACCTTC.

The V call is TRBV27, the J call TRBJ2-1, with D tentatively TRBD2 (6 bases). The CDR3 runs to 15 residues. CDR1 and CDR2 (germline): MNHEY, SMNVEV (reference sequence). V lost 4 bases to trimming and J lost 9 bases, with 19 bases between them. As DNA, the CDR3 is TGTGCCAGCAGTTCGCGGACTAAACAGGCCGGTGAGCAGTTCTTC. Protein sequence: CASSSRTKQAGEQFF.

In nucleotides, the CDR3 is TGTGCCATCAGCCTGACGGAAAATGGAAACACCATATATTTT. As protein: CAISLTENGNTIYF. The V gene is TRBV10-3, the J gene TRBJ1-3; D remains unclear. Germline CDR1 is ENHRY and CDR2 is SYGVKD. The ends were cut back, 6 bases at V and 3 bases at J, with 12 bases in the middle. The CDR3 sequence is 14 residues long.

The genes are TRBV19 and TRBJ2-7, with 9 nucleotides matching TRBD1. Trimming cost V 0 bases and J 13 bases; bases outside gene matches: 4. Germline V gene lookup returns CDR1 LNHDA and CDR2 SQIVND (reference sequence). The length of the CDR3 is 12 residues. For the CDR3, the DNA is TGTGCCAGTAGTATAGATAACAGGGGGCTATACTTC. Translating gives CASSIDNRGLYF. Full variable domain (outside the CDR3, taken from reference TRBV19 and TRBJ2-7): DGGITQSPKYLFRKEGQNVTLSCEQNLNHDAMYWYRQDPGQGLRLIYYSQIVNDFQKGDIAEGYSVSREKKESFPLTVTSAQKNPTAFYLCASSIDNRGLYFGPGTRLTVT.

The chain employs TRBV18 and TRBJ1-5; D is unresolved. The CDR3 covers 13 residues. Germline-derived CDR1 and CDR2 are KGHSH and LQKENI. The V end was cut by 3 bases, the J end by 7 bases, with 10 bases between. CDR3 sequence reads: CASSPGLAQPQHF. CDR3 DNA sequence: TGTGCCAGCTCACCGGGGTTAGCGCAGCCCCAGCATTTT. The full variable domain, with the rest looked up from reference TRBV18 and TRBJ1-5, is NAGVMQNPRHLVRRRGQEARLRCSPMKGHSHVYWYRQLPEEGLKFMVYLQKENIIDESGMPKERFSAEFPKEGPSILRIQQVVRGDSAAYFCASSPGLAQPQHFGDGTRLSIL.

The chain uses TRBV6-5 and TRBJ2-7; D may match TRBD1 or TRBD2 (5 bases each). Deletions cut 7 bases from V and 4 bases from J, with 14 bases between. Germline V gene lookup returns CDR1 MNHEY and CDR2 SVGAGI. The length of the CDR3 is 13 residues. CDR3 coding DNA: TGTGCCAGCACCAGGGACCGCGTTTACGAGCAGTACTTC. This codes for CASTRDRVYEQYF.

The chain uses TRBV5-5 and TRBJ2-1, with a possible D match to TRBD1 (6 bases). This CDR3 region has 13 residues. Trimming took 3 bases from V and 9 from J, leaving 13 bases between them. In germline, CDR1 is SGHKS, CDR2 YYEKEE (reference sequence). CDR3 protein: CASSWVTGPEQFF. The DNA for the CDR3 is TGTGCCAGCAGCTGGGTAACAGGGCCTGAGCAGTTCTTC. Filled out from reference TRBV5-5 and TRBJ2-1, the complete variable domain reads DAGVTQSPTHLIKTRGQQVTLRCSPISGHKSVSWYQQVLGQGPQFIFQYYEKEERGRGNFPDRFSARQFPNYSSELNVNALLLGDSALYLCASSWVTGPEQFFGPGTRLTVL.

The chain uses TRBV5-6 and TRBJ2-2; D gene uncertain. Germline loops: CDR1 SGHDT, CDR2 YYEEEE. Deletions cut 4 bases from V and 0 bases from J, with 4 bases between. The CDR3 extends over 13 amino acids. The CDR3, as DNA: TGTGCCAGCAGCCTCACGAACACCGGGGAGCTGTTTTTT. Its protein is CASSLTNTGELFF.

The chain combines TRBV6-2 or TRBV6-3 with TRBJ2-7, with D maybe TRBD2 (6 bases). Trimming took off 4 bases at V and 5 bases at J, with 18 bases between the two ends. The CDR3 runs 15 residues. Germline loops: CDR1 MNHEY, CDR2 SVGEGT. CDR3 in amino acids: CASSLVSSASHEQYF. CDR3 coding DNA: TGTGCCAGCAGTTTAGTATCTAGCGCCAGCCACGAGCAGTACTTC.

The chain's CDR3 is CASKLNSNQPQHF. DNA for the CDR3: TGTGCCAGCAAGCTCAATAGCAATCAGCCCCAGCATTTT. The chain recombines TRBV2 with TRBJ1-5; D uncertain. Germline lookup yields CDR1 SNHLY and CDR2 FYNNEI. This CDR3 comprises 13 residues. The V gene lost 7 bases and the J gene lost 0 bases, with 7 bases spanning the gap.

The chain is built from TRBV11-2 and TRBJ2-3; maybe TRBD2 (6 bases). There are 14 residues in the CDR3. Trimming pared 5 bases from V and 4 bases from J, leaving 13 bases between. Germline V gene data show CDR1 as SGHAT and CDR2 as FQNNGV. CDR3 bases: TGTGCCAGCAGCCTTCTTAGCGGCTCAGATACGCAGTATTTT. Its translation: CASSLLSGSDTQYF.